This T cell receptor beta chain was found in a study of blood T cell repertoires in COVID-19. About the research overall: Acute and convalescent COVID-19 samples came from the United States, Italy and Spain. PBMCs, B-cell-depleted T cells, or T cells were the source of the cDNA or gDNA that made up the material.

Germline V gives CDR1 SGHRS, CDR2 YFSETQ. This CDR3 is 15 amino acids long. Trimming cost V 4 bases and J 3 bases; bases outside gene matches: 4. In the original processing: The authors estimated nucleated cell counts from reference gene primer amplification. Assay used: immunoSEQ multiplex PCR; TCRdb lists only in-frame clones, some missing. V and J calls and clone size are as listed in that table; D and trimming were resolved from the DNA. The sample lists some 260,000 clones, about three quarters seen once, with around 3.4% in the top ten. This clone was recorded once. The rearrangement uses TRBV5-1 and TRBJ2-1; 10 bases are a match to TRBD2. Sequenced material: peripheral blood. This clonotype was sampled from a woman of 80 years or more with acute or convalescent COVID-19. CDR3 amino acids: CASSRRLAGYNEQFF. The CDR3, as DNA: TGCGCCAGCAGCCGAAGACTAGCGGGCTACAATGAGCAGTTCTTC. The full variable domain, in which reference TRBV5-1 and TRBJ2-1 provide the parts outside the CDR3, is KAGVTQTPRYLIKTRGQQVTLSCSPISGHRSVSWYQQTPGQGLQFLFEYFSETQRNKGNFPGRFSGRQFSNSRSEMNVSTLELGDSALYLCASSRRLAGYNEQFFGPGTRLTVL.